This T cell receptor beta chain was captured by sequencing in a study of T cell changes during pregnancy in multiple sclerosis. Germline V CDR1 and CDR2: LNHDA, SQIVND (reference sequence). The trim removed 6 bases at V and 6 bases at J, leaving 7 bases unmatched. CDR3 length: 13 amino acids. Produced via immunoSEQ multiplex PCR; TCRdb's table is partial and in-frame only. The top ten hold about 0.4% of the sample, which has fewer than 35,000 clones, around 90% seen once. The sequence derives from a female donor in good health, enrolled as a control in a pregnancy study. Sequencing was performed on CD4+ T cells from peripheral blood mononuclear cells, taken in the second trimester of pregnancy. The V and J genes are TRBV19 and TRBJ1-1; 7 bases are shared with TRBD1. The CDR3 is CASSRTGVAEAFF. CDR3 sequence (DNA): TGTGCCAGTAGCCGTACAGGGGTCGCTGAAGCTTTCTTT.